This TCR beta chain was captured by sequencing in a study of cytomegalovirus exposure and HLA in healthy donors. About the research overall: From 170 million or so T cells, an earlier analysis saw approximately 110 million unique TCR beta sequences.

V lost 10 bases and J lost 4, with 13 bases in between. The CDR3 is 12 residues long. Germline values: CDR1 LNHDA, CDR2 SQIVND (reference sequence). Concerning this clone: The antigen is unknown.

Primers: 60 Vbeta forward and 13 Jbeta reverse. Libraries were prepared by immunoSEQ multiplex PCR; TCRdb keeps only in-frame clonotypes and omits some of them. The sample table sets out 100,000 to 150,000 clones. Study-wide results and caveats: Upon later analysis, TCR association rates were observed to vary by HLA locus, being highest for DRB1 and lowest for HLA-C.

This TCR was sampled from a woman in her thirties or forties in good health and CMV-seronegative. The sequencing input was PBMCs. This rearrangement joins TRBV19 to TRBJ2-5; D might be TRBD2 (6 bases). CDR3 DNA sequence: TGTGCCACCGGGGGAATGGGAGAGACCCAGTACTTC. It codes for CATGGMGETQYF.